The next 13 T cell receptor beta chains were all read from a single sample in a study of cytomegalovirus exposure and HLA in healthy donors. Researchers ran the PCR with 60 Vbeta and 13 Jbeta primers. Data came from immunoSEQ multiplex PCR; TCRdb stores just in-frame clones and leaves some out. The sample carries around 100,000 clones, roughly 80% recorded once. The sequenced material came from PBMCs. The receptors were sampled from a man aged 45 to 65 in good health and CMV-seropositive.

V is TRBV5-5 and J is TRBJ2-1, with TRBD1 as a possible D gene (5 bases). The CDR3 is made up of 18 amino acids. V was clipped by 4 bases and J by 3 bases, with 23 bases between them. Germline CDR1 reads SGHKS; CDR2 reads YYEKEE (reference sequence). CDR3 residues: CASSPESQLGDFYNEQFF. The CDR3, as DNA: TGTGCCAGCAGCCCAGAGTCCCAATTAGGGGATTTCTACAATGAGCAGTTCTTC.

The chain carries TRBV5-5 and TRBJ2-3, with D maybe TRBD1 (5 bases). Germline V gene data show CDR1 as SGHKS and CDR2 as YYEKEE (reference sequence). V was trimmed by 1 base and J by 0 bases, leaving 12 bases between them. The CDR3 totals 16 residues. This CDR3 reads CASSLFDSTSTDTQYF. For the CDR3, the DNA is TGTGCCAGCAGCTTGTTCGACAGTACTAGCACAGATACGCAGTATTTT. Variable domain in full (rest from reference TRBV5-5 and TRBJ2-3): DAGVTQSPTHLIKTRGQQVTLRCSPISGHKSVSWYQQVLGQGPQFIFQYYEKEERGRGNFPDRFSARQFPNYSSELNVNALLLGDSALYLCASSLFDSTSTDTQYFGPGTRLTVL.

V usage is TRBV7-2 and J usage is TRBJ2-5; D perhaps matches TRBD2 (6 bases). Germline lookup yields CDR1 SGHTA and CDR2 FQGNSA. This CDR3 contains 14 residues. Trimming took off 3 bases at V and 2 bases at J, with 10 bases between the two ends. Here the CDR3 reads CASSFGGSQETQYF. Written as DNA, the CDR3 is TGTGCCAGCAGCTTTGGGGGGTCACAAGAGACCCAGTACTTC.

The rearrangement uses TRBV9 and TRBJ2-4; 7 nucleotides agree with TRBD1. The ends lost 4 bases at V and 9 bases at J; junction bases unmatched: 7. The CDR3 spans 13 residues. Germline V gene sequence: CDR1 SGDLS, CDR2 YYNGEE. The CDR3 DNA reads TGTGCCAGCAGCCCCCGGACAGGTACCATTCAGTACTTC. It codes for CASSPRTGTIQYF.

The sample holds a few counts of this clone. The chain recombines TRBV7-2 with TRBJ2-7; 14 bases match TRBD2. Germline lookup yields CDR1 SGHTA and CDR2 FQGNSA. The CDR3 runs to 18 residues. J lost 4 bases, V lost 6 bases, and 14 bases had no gene match. The CDR3 loop reads CASSAGLAGDRLGYEQYF. CDR3 coding DNA: TGTGCCAGCAGTGCGGGACTAGCGGGAGATAGGCTTGGGTACGAGCAGTACTTC.

The chain combines TRBV28 with TRBJ2-2, with 13 bases matching TRBD2. Germline CDR1 is MDHEN and CDR2 is SYDVKM. V lost 7 bases to trimming and J lost 0 bases; unmatched junction nucleotides: 8. CDR3 length equals 18 residues. The CDR3 sequence is CASNGPGLAGSNTGELFF. CDR3 nucleotides: TGTGCCAGCAATGGCCCGGGACTAGCGGGGTCGAACACCGGGGAGCTGTTTTTT.

The chain carries TRBV7-8 and TRBJ2-7, with 12 bases lining up with TRBD2. Germline lookup yields CDR1 SGHVS and CDR2 FQNEAQ. The V segment lost 5 bases and the J segment 5 bases; nucleotides outside the gene matches: 19. This CDR3 comprises 19 residues. CDR3 sequence (DNA): TGTGCCAGCAGCACCCCCCGCCGCCAACTAGCGGGAGGTTTAGACGAGCAGTACTTC. It encodes CASSTPRRQLAGGLDEQYF. The variable domain in full, completed from reference TRBV7-8 and TRBJ2-7, reads GAGVSQSPRYKVAKRGQDVALRCDPISGHVSLFWYQQALGQGPEFLTYFQNEAQLDKSGLPSDRFFAERPEGSVSTLKIQRTQQEDSAVYLCASSTPRRQLAGGLDEQYFGPGTRLTVT.

This chain links TRBV5-1 with TRBJ1-3, with D perhaps matching TRBD1 (5 bases). The ends were cut back, 4 bases at V and 4 bases at J, with 15 bases in the middle. The CDR3 spans 15 residues. Per the germline V gene, CDR1 is SGHRS and CDR2 is YFSETQ. The DNA for the CDR3 is TGCGCCAGCAGCGCTTACCCGACAGTGGGAAACACCATATATTTT. Translated: CASSAYPTVGNTIYF.

This chain joins TRBV27 and TRBJ2-1; D gene unclear. With 5 bases removed from V and 0 bases from J, the gap between germline ends came to 11 bases. CDR1 is MNHEY, CDR2 SMNVEV, per germline (reference sequence). The CDR3 is 15 amino acids. The chain's CDR3 is CASSPPSYSYNEQFF. CDR3 nucleotides: TGTGCCAGCAGTCCCCCCTCCTACTCCTACAATGAGCAGTTCTTC.

This rearrangement joins TRBV27 to TRBJ2-5, with 7 positions matching TRBD1. The J call is uncertain, as TRBJ2-7 better fits the DNA end. This CDR3 is 13 amino acids long. Looked up from germline, CDR1 is MNHEY and CDR2 is SMNVEV (reference sequence). CDR3 in DNA: TGTGCCAGCGGTTCACAACCAGGGGGCGAGCAGTACTTC. It encodes CASGSQPGGEQYF.

The chain has TRBV6-5 and TRBJ1-2; 7 nucleotides agree with TRBD1. The CDR3 covers 14 residues. V lost 3 bases and J lost 4; bases outside the gene matches: 5. Germline V lookup: CDR1 MNHEY, CDR2 SVGAGI. The CDR3 DNA sequence: TGTGCCAGCAGTTATTCCGGGACAGCCTATGGCTACACCTTC. As protein: CASSYSGTAYGYTF.

CDR3 coding DNA: TGTGCCAGCAGCAGCTTTGAGGGAGAAACCGGGGAGCTGTTTTTT. This encodes CASSSFEGETGELFF. J is TRBJ2-2 and V is TRBV11-2; a possible D gene is TRBD2 (5 bases). The germline V gene encodes CDR1 SGHAT and CDR2 FQNNGV. The CDR3 loop spans 15 amino acids. Trimming took off 5 bases at V and 5 bases at J, with 15 bases between the two ends. The entire variable domain, with the rest obtained from reference TRBV11-2 and TRBJ2-2, is as follows: EAGVAQSPRYKIIEKRQSVAFWCNPISGHATLYWYQQILGQGPKLLIQFQNNGVVDDSQLPKDRFSAERLKGVDSTLKIQPAKLEDSAVYLCASSSFEGETGELFFGEGSRLTVL.

This chain links TRBV27 with TRBJ2-5; tentatively, D is TRBD2 (6 bases). Judging by the DNA end, TRBJ2-7 fits better; the J call may be wrong. The CDR3 extends over 16 amino acids. Germline V gene sequence: CDR1 MNHEY, CDR2 SMNVEV (reference sequence). The CDR3 nucleotides read TGTGCCAGCAGTTTGGCCGCGGGGATAAACTCCTACGAGCAGTACTTC. It is translated as CASSLAAGINSYEQYF.